What follows describes a single TCR beta chain. This sample is drawn from a study of blood T cells in healthy people across ages. Every donor contributed roughly 10 milliliters of peripheral blood by blood draw. Combining a sample-barcoded 5' primer with a J-beta primer mix, a second PCR ran for 7 to 11 cycles. The study obtained at least 2.5 million CDR3-containing paired-end reads from every sample. TCRdb analysed the 5' RACE reads with MiXCR anew, one entry per CDR3 protein. The table includes around 1,000,000 distinct CDR3 sequences, around two fifths detected once. This clonotype originated in a man in his late teens or twenties in good health. The specimen was blood.

The CDR3 DNA reads as TGTGCCACGGGGCGCCCGCAGCCCCAGCATTTT. Translating gives CATGRPQPQHF. The genes are TRBV6-2 or TRBV6-3 and TRBJ1-5; tentatively, D is TRBD1 (5 bases). This CDR3 is 11 amino acids long. V lost 10 bases, J lost 7 bases, and 11 bases lay in between. CDR1 and CDR2 (germline): MNHEY, SVGEGT.